This T cell receptor (beta chain) stems from a study of Ad26.COV2.S vaccination and SARS-CoV-2 variants. Whole-study context: Within the COV1001 Ad26.COV2.S trial arm, the donor was enrolled.

Produced via immunoSEQ multiplex PCR; TCRdb's table is partial and in-frame only. The sample includes over 400,000 clones, approximately 90% of them seen just once. With 5 bases removed from V and 6 bases from J, the gap between germline ends came to 10 bases. Germline V gene lookup returns CDR1 PRHDT and CDR2 FYEKMQ (reference sequence). The CDR3 extends over 12 amino acids. Notes on this clone: The target antigen is unknown.

Noted treatment: roughly 19 received Ad26.COV2.S at low or high dose, single or two shots; several received placebo; per-sample allocation not given. The investigators took samples on day 63 after the first vaccine or placebo injection. Study results and limitations: Overall T cell responses may have been underestimated by the analyses of TCR breadth and depth.

The receptor's source is a person between 18 and 65 years old who received the Ad26.COV2.S COVID-19 vaccine or a placebo. The chain has TRBV13 and TRBJ1-1; possibly TRBD1 for D (6 bases). The sample was peripheral blood, taken in a trial of Ad26.COV2.S vaccine versus placebo. CDR3 in DNA: TGTGCCAGCAGCAAGGACAGTCCTGAAGCTTTCTTT. This sequence encodes CASSKDSPEAFF.